This T cell receptor beta chain came from a study of OX40 agonist ivuxolimab in advanced cancers. About the research overall: Melanoma, hepatocellular carcinoma, head and neck or renal cell cancer occurred in dose-escalation patients.

The germline gives CDR1 MNHNS, CDR2 SASEGT. With 7 bases clipped from V and 5 bases from J, the junction kept 8 bases outside the gene matches. There are 14 residues in the CDR3. Sequencing used immunoSEQ multiplex PCR; TCRdb keeps in-frame clones, though not all of them. The sample holds over 100,000 clones, about nine tenths seen once. The material sequenced was CD4+ or CD8+ T cells sorted from blood, taken in a trial of the OX40 agonist ivuxolimab. The source is an adult with an advanced solid tumor such as melanoma, head and neck, liver or kidney cancer. The rearrangement joins TRBV6-1 to TRBJ2-5; the match to TRBD2 covers 9 bases. The CDR3 spells CASTREGRGETQYF. In nucleotides, the CDR3 is TGTGCCAGCACGCGGGAGGGGCGGGGGGAGACCCAGTACTTC.